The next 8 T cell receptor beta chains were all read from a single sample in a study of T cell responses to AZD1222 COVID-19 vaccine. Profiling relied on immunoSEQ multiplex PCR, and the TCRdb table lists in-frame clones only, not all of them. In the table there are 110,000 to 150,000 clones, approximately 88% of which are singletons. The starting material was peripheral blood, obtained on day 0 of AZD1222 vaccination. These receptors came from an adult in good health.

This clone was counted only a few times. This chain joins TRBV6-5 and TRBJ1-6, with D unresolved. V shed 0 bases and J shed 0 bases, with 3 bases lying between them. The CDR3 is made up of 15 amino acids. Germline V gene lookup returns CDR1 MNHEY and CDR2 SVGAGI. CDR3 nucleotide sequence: TGTGCCAGCAGTTACTCGGTCTCCTATAATTCACCCCTCCACTTT. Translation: CASSYSVSYNSPLHF.

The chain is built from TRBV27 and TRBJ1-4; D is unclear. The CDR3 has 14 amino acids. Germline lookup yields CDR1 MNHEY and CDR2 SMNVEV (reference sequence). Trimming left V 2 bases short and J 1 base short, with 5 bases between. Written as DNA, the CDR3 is TGTGCCAGCAGTTTACCGGGAACTAATGAAAAACTGTTTTTT. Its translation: CASSLPGTNEKLFF. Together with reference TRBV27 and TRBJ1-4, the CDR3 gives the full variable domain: EAQVTQNPRYLITVTGKKLTVTCSQNMNHEYMSWYRQDPGLGLRQIYYSMNVEVTDKGDVPEGYKVSRKEKRNFPLILESPSPNQTSLYFCASSLPGTNEKLFFGSGTQLSVL.

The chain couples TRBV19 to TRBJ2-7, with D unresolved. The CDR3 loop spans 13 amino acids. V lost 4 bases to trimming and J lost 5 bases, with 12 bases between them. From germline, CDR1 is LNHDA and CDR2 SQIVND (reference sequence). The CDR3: CASSRSGTNEQYF. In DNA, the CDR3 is TGTGCCAGTAGTAGGTCCGGAACGAACGAGCAGTACTTC.

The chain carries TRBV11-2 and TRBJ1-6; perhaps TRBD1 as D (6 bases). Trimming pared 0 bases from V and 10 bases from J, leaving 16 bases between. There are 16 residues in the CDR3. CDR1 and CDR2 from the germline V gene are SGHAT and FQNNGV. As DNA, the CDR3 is TGTGCCAGCAGCTTAGATTACGGCAGGGGTGGATCACCCCTCCACTTT. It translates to CASSLDYGRGGSPLHF.

This chain's CDR3 is CASSLYGSGSYNSPLHF. CDR3 nucleotides: TGTGCCAGCAGCTTATATGGAAGTGGCTCCTATAATTCACCCCTCCACTTT. The chain combines TRBV7-3 with TRBJ1-6, with D hard to call. Germline-derived CDR1 and CDR2 are SGHTA and FQGTGA. The germline V and J ends were trimmed by 2 bases and 0 bases, with 11 bases remaining between them. The CDR3 consists of 17 residues.

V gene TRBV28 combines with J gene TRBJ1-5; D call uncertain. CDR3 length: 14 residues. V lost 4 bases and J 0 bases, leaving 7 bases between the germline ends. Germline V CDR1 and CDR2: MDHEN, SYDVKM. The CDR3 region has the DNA TGTGCCAGCAGTTATGGTACTAGCAATCAGCCCCAGCATTTT. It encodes CASSYGTSNQPQHF.

The DNA for the CDR3 is TGTGCCACCAGCAGAGATCGGGGTGTAGGCGAGACCCAGTACTTC. Its protein is CATSRDRGVGETQYF. The chain has TRBV15 and TRBJ2-5, with D tentatively TRBD2 (5 bases). This CDR3 has 15 amino acids. CDR1 is LNHNV, CDR2 YYDKDF, per germline (reference sequence). The germline V and J ends were trimmed by 0 bases and 5 bases, with 13 bases remaining between them.

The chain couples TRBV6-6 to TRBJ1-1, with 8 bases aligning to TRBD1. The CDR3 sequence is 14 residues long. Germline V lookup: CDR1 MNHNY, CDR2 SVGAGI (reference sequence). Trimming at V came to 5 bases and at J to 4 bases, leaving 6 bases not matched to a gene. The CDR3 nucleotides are TGTGCCAGCAGTATCCCGGACAGGGCCACTGAAGCTTTCTTT. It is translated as CASSIPDRATEAFF.